These 19 T cell receptor beta chains came from one sample sequenced in a study of beta chain features in type 1 diabetes. TCRB transcripts that were expressed got sequenced, as all of the isolated RNA had been reverse transcribed. Assay used: immunoSEQ multiplex PCR; TCRdb lists only in-frame clones, some missing. The sample yields 900,000 or so clones, 15% to 20% seen once. Material: naive CD4+ T cells from blood. All receptors come from a woman younger than 35 in good health.

This clone was seen a handful of times. This chain links TRBV6-6 with TRBJ2-3, with D hard to call. Germline V gene sequence: CDR1 MNHNY, CDR2 SVGAGI (reference sequence). The CDR3 is 11 residues long. The V end lost 5 bases, the J end lost 6 bases, and 6 bases lay between the germline ends. As DNA, the CDR3 is TGTGCCAGCAGTACCCGTGATACGCAGTATTTT. Its protein is CASSTRDTQYF.

This clone was counted a few times. The V call is TRBV9, the J call TRBJ2-7; maybe TRBD2 (5 bases). There are 17 residues in the CDR3. The ends were cut back, 0 bases at V and 0 bases at J, with 16 bases in the middle. The germline V gene has CDR1 SGDLS and CDR2 YYNGEE. CDR3 residues: CASSVVRGTTISYEQYF. The CDR3 region has the DNA TGTGCCAGCAGCGTAGTTCGGGGAACGACAATCTCCTACGAGCAGTACTTC. Using reference TRBV9 and TRBJ2-7 for the parts outside the CDR3, the full variable domain is DSGVTQTPKHLITATGQRVTLRCSPRSGDLSVYWYQQSLDQGLQFLIQYYNGEERAKGNILERFSAQQFPDLHSELNLSSLELGDSALYFCASSVVRGTTISYEQYFGPGTRLTVT.

The V and J genes are TRBV15 and TRBJ1-5; no clear D. The CDR3 runs to 19 residues. Trimming took off 0 bases at V and 1 base at J, with 19 bases between the two ends. Germline CDR1 and CDR2: LNHNV and YYDKDF (reference sequence). The CDR3 here is CATSREGPEPFKSNQPQHF. CDR3 nucleotides: TGTGCCACCAGCAGAGAAGGCCCCGAGCCGTTCAAAAGCAATCAGCCCCAGCATTTT.

This clone was seen more than once but under ten times. The chain recombines TRBV6-1 with TRBJ2-1, with 11 bases fitting TRBD2. There are 14 residues in the CDR3. After removal of 5 bases from V and 10 bases from J, the junction contained 7 bases not matched to a gene. Germline V gives CDR1 MNHNS, CDR2 SASEGT. The CDR3 sequence is CASSLAGGGGEQFF. CDR3 in DNA: TGTGCCAGCAGTTTAGCGGGAGGGGGCGGCGAGCAGTTCTTC.

This clone occurred a few times. The chain couples TRBV7-3 to TRBJ2-3, with TRBD1 matching over 9 bases. The CDR3 consists of 14 residues. V shed 5 bases and J 3 bases; nucleotides not matched to a gene: 3. Germline values: CDR1 SGHTA, CDR2 FQGTGA. This chain's CDR3 is CASSGTGRTDTQYF. In nucleotides, the CDR3 is TGTGCCAGCAGCGGGACAGGGAGAACAGATACGCAGTATTTT.

This clone was observed a handful of times. This sequence joins TRBV4-3 and TRBJ1-2; D is possibly TRBD1 (5 bases). V was pared by 2 bases and J by 4 bases, with 20 bases between. The CDR3 has 17 amino acids. Germline assignment: CDR1 LGHNA and CDR2 YSLEER. Here the CDR3 DNA reads TGCGCCAGCAGCCAAAACGCACAGGCAACGGGGTCCTATGGCTACACCTTC. It is translated as CASSQNAQATGSYGYTF.

The chain couples TRBV7-6 to TRBJ2-1, with 8 bases fitting TRBD1. The CDR3 length is 15 residues. Germline V gene sequence: CDR1 SGHVS, CDR2 FNYEAQ. Trimming removed 2 bases from V and 5 bases from J; junction bases left unmatched: 5. This CDR3 is CASSLYSTGDNEQFF. The CDR3 DNA reads TGTGCCAGCAGCTTATATTCGACAGGGGACAATGAGCAGTTCTTC. The variable domain in full, completed from reference TRBV7-6 and TRBJ2-1, reads GAGVSQSPRYKVTKRGQDVALRCDPISGHVSLYWYRQALGQGPEFLTYFNYEAQQDKSGLPNDRFSAERPEGSISTLTIQRTEQRDSAMYRCASSLYSTGDNEQFFGPGTRLTVL.

As concerns this clone: In the same sample, other DNA sequences code for this CDR3. The chain has TRBV7-9 and TRBJ2-1; no reliable D call. This CDR3 comprises 12 residues. Trimming left V 2 bases short and J 7 bases short, with 6 bases between. Germline V gene sequence: CDR1 SEHNR, CDR2 FQNEAQ (reference sequence). CDR3 protein: CASSLISNEQFF. CDR3 nucleotides: TGTGCCAGCAGCTTAATTTCTAATGAGCAGTTCTTC.

The DNA for the CDR3 is TGTGCCACCAGCAGAGAGGGGGTCAGGGAGGCAACTAATGAAAAACTGTTTTTT. It encodes CATSREGVREATNEKLFF. V is TRBV15 and J is TRBJ1-4, with TRBD1 as a possible D gene (5 bases). Germline lookup yields CDR1 LNHNV and CDR2 YYDKDF (reference sequence). Trimming left V 0 bases short and J 0 bases short, with 14 bases between. The CDR3 runs 18 residues.

This clone was observed a handful of times. The chain carries TRBV4-3 and TRBJ2-1; TRBD2 matches at 9 bases. This CDR3 region has 15 residues. Germline CDR1 and CDR2: LGHNA and YSLEER. After removal of 3 bases from V and 13 bases from J, the junction contained 13 bases not matched to a gene. CDR3 sequence reads: CASSQEPGLASSQFF. The CDR3 bases are TGCGCCAGCAGCCAGGAACCGGGACTAGCTAGTTCTCAGTTCTTC.

The chain combines TRBV4-3 with TRBJ2-1; D may match TRBD1 or TRBD2 (5 bases each). CDR1 is LGHNA and CDR2 is YSLEER in the germline V gene. With 3 bases removed from V and 0 bases from J, the gap between germline ends came to 12 bases. CDR3 length equals 16 residues. As DNA, the CDR3 is TGCGCCAGCAGCCATCGCAGAGGGACCTCCTACAATGAGCAGTTCTTC. Protein product: CASSHRRGTSYNEQFF.

On this clone: Other DNA sequences from this sample encode an identical CDR3 as well. The chain joins TRBV20-1 to TRBJ2-7; D is unresolved. Between the trimmed V and J ends, which lost 4 bases and 2 bases, there was a span of 3 bases. Germline V gives CDR1 DFQATT, CDR2 SNEGSKA (reference sequence). The CDR3 consists of 10 residues. The CDR3 DNA reads as TGCAGTGCTACTACCTACGAGCAGTACTTC. Its protein is CSATTYEQYF.

Only a few counts were recorded for this clone. This chain joins TRBV7-3 and TRBJ2-5; 9 bases line up with TRBD1. The V and J ends lost 5 bases and 4 bases, in that order; junction bases with no gene match: 5. The CDR3 is 14 amino acids. Germline lookup yields CDR1 SGHTA and CDR2 FQGTGA. CDR3 sequence (DNA): TGTGCCAGCAGCCTAGGGACAGGGAGAGAGACCCAGTACTTC. This codes for CASSLGTGRETQYF.

This clone has just a few counts. V gene TRBV27 combines with J gene TRBJ2-7, with TRBD1 as a possible D gene (7 bases). The CDR3 consists of 14 residues. With 6 bases removed from V and 2 bases from J, the gap between germline ends came to 14 bases. Germline CDR1 and CDR2: MNHEY and SMNVEV (reference sequence). CDR3 DNA sequence: TGTGCCAGCAGGCCGGCGGGACAGCCCTACGAGCAGTACTTC. This gives the protein CASRPAGQPYEQYF.

The CDR3 region has the DNA TGTGCCAGCTCACCACCGGAAGGAGATTACAATGAGCAGTTCTTC. It specifies CASSPPEGDYNEQFF. The chain recombines TRBV18 with TRBJ2-1; D gene unclear. CDR1 is KGHSH, CDR2 LQKENI, per germline. This CDR3 is 15 amino acids long. With 0 bases removed from V and 4 bases from J, the gap between germline ends came to 10 bases. Combining the CDR3 with reference TRBV18 and TRBJ2-1 gives the whole variable domain NAGVMQNPRHLVRRRGQEARLRCSPMKGHSHVYWYRQLPEEGLKFMVYLQKENIIDESGMPKERFSAEFPKEGPSILRIQQVVRGDSAAYFCASSPPEGDYNEQFFGPGTRLTVL.

This clone was counted a few times. The rearrangement uses TRBV28 and TRBJ2-1; TRBD1 agrees at 8 bases. The germline V gene has CDR1 MDHEN and CDR2 SYDVKM. The CDR3 is 14 residues long. Trimming cost V 3 bases and J 7 bases; bases outside gene matches: 5. The CDR3 here is CASSFRGPVNEQFF. The DNA for the CDR3 is TGTGCCAGCAGTTTCAGGGGGCCTGTTAATGAGCAGTTCTTC.

This clone was recorded a few times. The rearrangement joins TRBV5-1 to TRBJ1-1, with 7 positions matching TRBD1. After removal of 5 bases from V and 1 base from J, the junction contained 8 bases not matched to a gene. Germline-derived CDR1 and CDR2 are SGHRS and YFSETQ. The CDR3 spans 15 residues. The DNA for the CDR3 is TGCGCCAGCAGAGGTGCCGGGACAGAGAACACTGAAGCTTTCTTT. Translation: CASRGAGTENTEAFF.

This clone was observed a few times. The V gene is TRBV7-9, the J gene TRBJ1-2; TRBD1 is a possible D gene (5 bases). Trimming took 4 bases from V and 7 from J, leaving 13 bases between them. The CDR3 loop spans 13 amino acids. In germline, CDR1 is SEHNR, CDR2 FQNEAQ (reference sequence). CDR3 sequence: CASSSGAPTGYTF. The CDR3 nucleotides are TGTGCCAGCAGCTCCGGGGCACCCACTGGCTACACCTTC.

This clone was recorded a few times. The chain carries TRBV5-6 and TRBJ1-1; D ambiguous. V was pared by 0 bases and J by 4 bases, with 10 bases between. Germline loops: CDR1 SGHDT, CDR2 YYEEEE. The CDR3 length is 14 residues. CDR3 sequence reads: CASSLATQITEAFF. The CDR3 bases are TGTGCCAGCAGCTTGGCCACGCAGATCACTGAAGCTTTCTTT.